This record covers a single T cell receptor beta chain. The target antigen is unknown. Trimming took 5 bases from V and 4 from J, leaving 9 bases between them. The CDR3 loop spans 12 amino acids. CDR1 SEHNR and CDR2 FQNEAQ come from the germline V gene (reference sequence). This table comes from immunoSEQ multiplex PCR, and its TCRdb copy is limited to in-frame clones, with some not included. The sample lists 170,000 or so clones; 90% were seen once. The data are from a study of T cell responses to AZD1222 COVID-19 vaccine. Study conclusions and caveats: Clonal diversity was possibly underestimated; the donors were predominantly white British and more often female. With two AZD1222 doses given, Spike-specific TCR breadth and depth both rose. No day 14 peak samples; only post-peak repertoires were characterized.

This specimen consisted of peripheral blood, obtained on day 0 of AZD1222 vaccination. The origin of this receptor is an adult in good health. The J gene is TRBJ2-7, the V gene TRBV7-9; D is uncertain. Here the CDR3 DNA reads TGTGCCAGCAGCCCTCCGGAGTACGAGCAGTACTTC. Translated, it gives CASSPPEYEQYF.